One and the same sample provided the 14 T cell receptor beta chains below, sequenced in a study of breast tumors, draining lymph nodes, adjacent tissues. TCRdb analysed the multiplex PCR reads with MiXCR anew, one entry per CDR3 protein. The table lists 100,000 to 150,000 distinct CDR3 sequences, about 20% of them singletons. Samples came from axillary lymph nodes draining the breast cancer. Sequencing was carried out using axillary lymph node tissue. The receptors originated from a female donor with breast cancer. Some clones in this sample may be carry-over from other donors' samples.

In regard to this clonotype: This likely comes from a read error, as the CDR3 has no conserved phenylalanine or tryptophan at its end. This chain links TRBV19 with TRBJ1-2, with a tentative D call TRBD1 (6 bases). Germline CDR1 and CDR2: LNHDA and SQIVND (reference sequence). Trimming stripped 2 bases from V and 2 bases from J, with 12 bases between. The CDR3 totals 15 residues. The CDR3 coding sequence is TGTGCCAGTAGTATATGGACAGATCGGAACTATGGCTACACCTCC. Amino acid sequence: CASSIWTDRNYGYTS.

The genes are TRBV28 and TRBJ1-5; D ambiguous. CDR3 length: 15 amino acids. Trimming removed 6 bases from V and 1 base from J, with 13 bases in between. Germline V gives CDR1 MDHEN, CDR2 SYDVKM. The DNA for the CDR3 is TGTGCCAGCAGAACGCCGGGAGCCAGCAATCAGCCCCAGCATTTT. Amino acids: CASRTPGASNQPQHF.

With respect to this clonotype: Here the CDR3 omits its conserved ending phenylalanine or tryptophan, so a read error is the likely source. The V gene is TRBV7-9, the J gene TRBJ2-7, with D tentatively TRBD2 (6 bases). V was pared by 3 bases and J by 3 bases, with 12 bases between. Per the germline V gene, CDR1 is SEHNR and CDR2 is FQNEAQ (reference sequence). CDR3 length: 14 amino acids. The CDR3 DNA sequence: TGTGCCAGCAGCTTCGGGGGAGCAGGCTACGAGCAGTACTCC. Amino acid sequence: CASSFGGAGYEQYS.

This clonotype was observed many times. The V call is TRBV15, the J call TRBJ2-3, with D perhaps given as TRBD1 or TRBD2 (6 bases each). The CDR3 totals 16 residues. V lost 0 bases and J 4 bases, leaving 14 bases between the germline ends. Germline-derived CDR1 and CDR2 are LNHNV and YYDKDF (reference sequence). The CDR3 spells CATSRETGRTADTQYF. As DNA, the CDR3 is TGTGCCACCAGCAGAGAAACAGGGAGGACGGCAGATACGCAGTATTTT.

A remark on this clonotype: Given a much more abundant clone one base away, this may be a read error. Here the CDR3 reads CASSYAGGGYGYAF. Written as DNA, the CDR3 is TGTGCCAGCAGTTACGCAGGGGGGGGCTATGGCTACGCCTTC. J is TRBJ1-2 and V is TRBV6-1, with 7 bases fitting TRBD1. CDR3 length: 14 amino acids. CDR1 MNHNS and CDR2 SASEGT come from the germline V gene.

As regards this clonotype: A much larger clone lies one base from this, so it may be a read error. The rearrangement joins TRBV9 to TRBJ1-3; the D gene is possibly TRBD1 (5 bases). This CDR3 comprises 14 residues. CDR1 is SGDLS, CDR2 YYNGEE, per germline. The CDR3 coding sequence is TGTACCAGCAGCGGGGGGGAAGACGGAAACACCATATATTTT. Translation: CTSSGGEDGNTIYF.

This clonotype came up many times. This sequence joins TRBV3-1 and TRBJ2-5, with 7 bases that match TRBD2. Trimming at V came to 4 bases and at J to 5 bases, leaving 10 bases not matched to a gene. The CDR3 sequence is 15 residues long. Looked up from germline, CDR1 is LGHDT and CDR2 is YNNKEL (reference sequence). CDR3 sequence (DNA): TGTGCCAGCAGCCTGGACGGGAGGTCGTGGGAGACCCAGTACTTC. Translated: CASSLDGRSWETQYF.

This clonotype was seen a few times. Since a much larger clone is just one base distant, this may be a read error. The chain couples TRBV2 to TRBJ1-3; D remains ambiguous. The germline V gene encodes CDR1 SNHLY and CDR2 FYNNEI. The CDR3 is 16 amino acids. The CDR3 DNA reads TGTGCCAGCAGTCTTTGGAAGGCTAGCTCTGGAGACACCATATATTTT. This sequence encodes CASSLWKASSGDTIYF.

This clonotype has a count of ten or more. The gene calls are TRBV4-1 and TRBJ2-1; D uncertain. Trimming pared 2 bases from V and 5 bases from J, leaving 7 bases between. The CDR3 runs to 13 residues. In germline, CDR1 is MGHRA, CDR2 YSYEKL. CDR3 protein: CASSQYPDNEQFF. Here the CDR3 DNA reads TGCGCCAGCAGCCAATACCCAGACAATGAGCAGTTCTTC.

In this sample, this clonotype turned up once. This may be a read error: a much more frequent sequence differs by one nucleotide. For the CDR3, the DNA is TGTGCCAGCAGTCCCGGGACCCGGAATGTAAAACTGTTTTTT. It yields the protein CASSPGTRNVKLFF. This sequence joins TRBV6-6 and TRBJ1-4, with D tentatively TRBD1 (5 bases). Germline V CDR1 and CDR2: MNHNY, SVGAGI (reference sequence). The CDR3 extends over 14 amino acids.

This clonotype was counted between two and nine times. The chain couples TRBV18 to TRBJ2-2, with unresolved D. Germline CDR1 KGHSH, CDR2 LQKENI. Trimming pared 6 bases from V and 6 bases from J, leaving 11 bases between. CDR3 length: 13 amino acids. For the CDR3, the DNA is TGTGCCAGCTCGCTTAAAGAATCCGGGGAGCTGTTTTTT. Protein: CASSLKESGELFF.

Concerning this clonotype: It may be a read error: a sequence one base away is much more abundant. Likely a read error: the CDR3 ends without its conserved phenylalanine or tryptophan. This chain joins TRBV19 and TRBJ2-7; 8 nucleotides align to TRBD1. The CDR3 extends over 16 amino acids. Germline trimming cut 3 bases from V and 2 bases from J; bases unmatched to any gene: 9. Per germline, CDR1 LNHDA and CDR2 SQIVND (reference sequence). CDR3 coding DNA: TGTGCCAGTAGTATCCTGGGTCAGGGGGCCCCCTACGAGCAGTACTCC. Its protein is CASSILGQGAPYEQYS.

About this clonotype itself: It may be a read error: a sequence one base away is much more abundant. The V and J genes are TRBV4-1 and TRBJ2-1; tentatively, D is TRBD1 (5 bases). The CDR3 totals 16 residues. Germline assignment: CDR1 MGHRA and CDR2 YSYEKL. Trimming removed 1 base at V and 0 bases at J, with 10 bases between. DNA of the CDR3: TGCGCCAGCAGCCAAGGTAGTGGGGCCTCCTACAATGAGCAGTTCTTC. It translates to CASSQGSGASYNEQFF.

This clonotype came up many times. V usage is TRBV30 and J usage is TRBJ1-6; D remains ambiguous. CDR1 is GTSNPN and CDR2 is SVGIG in the germline V gene (reference sequence). This CDR3 spans 14 amino acids. V was trimmed by 4 bases and J by 0 bases, leaving 7 bases between them. Here the CDR3 reads CAWTRSSYNSPLHF. CDR3 nucleotides: TGTGCCTGGACGCGGAGCTCCTATAATTCACCCCTCCACTTT.